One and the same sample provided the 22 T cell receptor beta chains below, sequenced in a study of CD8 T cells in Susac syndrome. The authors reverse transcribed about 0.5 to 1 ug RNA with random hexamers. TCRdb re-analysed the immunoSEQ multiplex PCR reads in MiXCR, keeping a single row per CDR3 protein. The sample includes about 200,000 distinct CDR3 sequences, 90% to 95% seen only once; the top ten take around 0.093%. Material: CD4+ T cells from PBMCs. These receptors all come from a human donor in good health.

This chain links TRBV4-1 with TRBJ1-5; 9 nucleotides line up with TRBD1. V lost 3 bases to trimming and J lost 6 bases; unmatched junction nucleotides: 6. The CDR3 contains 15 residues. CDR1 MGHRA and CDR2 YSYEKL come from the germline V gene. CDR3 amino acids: CASSHLQGASQPQHF. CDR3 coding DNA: TGCGCCAGCAGCCACTTACAGGGGGCGAGTCAGCCCCAGCATTTT.

The CDR3 sequence: CASRLWTGETYEQYF. As DNA, the CDR3 is TGTGCCAGCAGACTTTGGACGGGAGAGACCTACGAGCAGTACTTC. The V call is TRBV6-5, the J call TRBJ2-7; maybe TRBD2 (6 bases). The germline V and J ends were trimmed by 6 bases and 2 bases, with 17 bases remaining between them. CDR3 length: 15 residues. Germline loops: CDR1 MNHEY, CDR2 SVGAGI.

The DNA of the CDR3 is TGTGCCAGCAGCCAACGGATAGCGGAGGGGGATGAGCAGTTCTTC. It translates to CASSQRIAEGDEQFF. The chain combines TRBV9 with TRBJ2-1, with D perhaps assigned TRBD1 or TRBD2 (6 bases each). CDR3 size: 15 residues. V dropped 4 bases and J dropped 8 bases, with 19 bases sitting between them. CDR1 is SGDLS and CDR2 is YYNGEE in the germline V gene. Full variable domain (missing parts from reference TRBV9 and TRBJ2-1): DSGVTQTPKHLITATGQRVTLRCSPRSGDLSVYWYQQSLDQGLQFLIQYYNGEERAKGNILERFSAQQFPDLHSELNLSSLELGDSALYFCASSQRIAEGDEQFFGPGTRLTVL.

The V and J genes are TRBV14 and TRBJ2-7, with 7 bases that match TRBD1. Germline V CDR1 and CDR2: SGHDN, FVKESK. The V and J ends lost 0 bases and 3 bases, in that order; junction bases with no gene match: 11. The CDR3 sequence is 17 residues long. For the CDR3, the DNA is TGTGCCAGCAGCCAAGATCGGACAGGACCAAGCTTCTACGAGCAGTACTTC. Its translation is CASSQDRTGPSFYEQYF.

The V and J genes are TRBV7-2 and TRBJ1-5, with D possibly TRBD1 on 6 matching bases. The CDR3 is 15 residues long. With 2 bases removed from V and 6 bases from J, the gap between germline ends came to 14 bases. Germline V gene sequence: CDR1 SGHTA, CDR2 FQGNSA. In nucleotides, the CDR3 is TGTGCCAGCAGCTTAATACAGGGTGGGGGTCAGCCCCAGCATTTT. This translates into CASSLIQGGGQPQHF.

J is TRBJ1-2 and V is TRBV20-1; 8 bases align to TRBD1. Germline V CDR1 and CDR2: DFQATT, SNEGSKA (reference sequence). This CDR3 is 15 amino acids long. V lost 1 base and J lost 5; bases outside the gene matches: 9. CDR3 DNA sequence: TGCAGTGCTAGAGCTCCACCGGGACAGGATTATGGCTACACCTTC. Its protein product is CSARAPPGQDYGYTF.

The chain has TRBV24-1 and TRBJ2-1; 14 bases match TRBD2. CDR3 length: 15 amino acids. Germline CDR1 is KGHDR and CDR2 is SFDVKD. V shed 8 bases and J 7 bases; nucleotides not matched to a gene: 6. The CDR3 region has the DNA TGTGCCACCACCCCCGGGACTAGCGGGAGTAATGAGCAGTTCTTC. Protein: CATTPGTSGSNEQFF.

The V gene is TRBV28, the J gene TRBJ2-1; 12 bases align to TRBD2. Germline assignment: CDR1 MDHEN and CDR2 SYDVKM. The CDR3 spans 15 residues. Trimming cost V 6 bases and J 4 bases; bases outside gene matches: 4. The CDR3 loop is CASRRTSGMYNEQFF. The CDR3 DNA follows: TGTGCCAGCAGGCGGACTAGCGGGATGTACAATGAGCAGTTCTTC.

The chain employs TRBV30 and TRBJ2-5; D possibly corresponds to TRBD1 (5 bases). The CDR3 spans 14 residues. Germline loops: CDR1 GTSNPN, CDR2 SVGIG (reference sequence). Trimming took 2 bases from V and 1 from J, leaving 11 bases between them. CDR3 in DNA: TGTGCCTGGAGTAAAGGGGCAGGCCAAGAGACCCAGTACTTC. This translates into CAWSKGAGQETQYF.

CDR3: CSVAGVGNTIYF. CDR3 in DNA: TGCAGCGTTGCAGGGGTAGGAAACACCATATATTTT. V is TRBV29-1 and J is TRBJ1-3, with a tentative D call TRBD1 (6 bases). The ends were cut back, 4 bases at V and 4 bases at J, with 8 bases in the middle. The length of the CDR3 is 12 residues. Germline loops: CDR1 SQVTM, CDR2 ANQGSEA.

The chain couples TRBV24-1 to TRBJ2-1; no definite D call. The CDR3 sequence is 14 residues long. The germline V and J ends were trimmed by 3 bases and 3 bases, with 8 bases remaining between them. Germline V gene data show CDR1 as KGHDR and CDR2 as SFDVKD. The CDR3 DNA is TGTGCCACCAGTGATCTGAAAAGCTACAATGAGCAGTTCTTC. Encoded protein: CATSDLKSYNEQFF.

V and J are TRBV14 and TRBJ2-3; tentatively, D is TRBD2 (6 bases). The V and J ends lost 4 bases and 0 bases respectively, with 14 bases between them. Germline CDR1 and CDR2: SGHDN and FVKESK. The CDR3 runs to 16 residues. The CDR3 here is CASSLPGGASTDTQYF. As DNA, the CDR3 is TGTGCCAGCAGCCTCCCGGGCGGGGCTAGCACAGATACGCAGTATTTT.

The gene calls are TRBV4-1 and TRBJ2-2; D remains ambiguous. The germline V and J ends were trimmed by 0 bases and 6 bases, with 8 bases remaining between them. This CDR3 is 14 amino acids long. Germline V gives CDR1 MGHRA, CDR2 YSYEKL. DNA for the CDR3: TGCGCCAGCAGCCAAGATCGGGCCCCCGGGGAGCTGTTTTTT. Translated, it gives CASSQDRAPGELFF.

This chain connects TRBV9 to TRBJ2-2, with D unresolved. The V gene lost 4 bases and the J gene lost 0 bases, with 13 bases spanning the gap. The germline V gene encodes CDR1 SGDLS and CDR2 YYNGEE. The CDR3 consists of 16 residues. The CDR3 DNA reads TGTGCCAGCAGCTTTACCACGCCTGCGAACACCGGGGAGCTGTTTTTT. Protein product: CASSFTTPANTGELFF.

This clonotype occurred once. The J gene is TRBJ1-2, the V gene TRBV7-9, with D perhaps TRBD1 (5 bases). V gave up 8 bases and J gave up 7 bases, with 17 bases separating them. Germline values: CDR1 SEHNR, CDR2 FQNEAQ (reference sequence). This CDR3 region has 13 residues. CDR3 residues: CASGPGHMSGYTF. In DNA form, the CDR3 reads TGTGCCAGCGGCCCGGGGCACATGAGTGGCTACACCTTC.

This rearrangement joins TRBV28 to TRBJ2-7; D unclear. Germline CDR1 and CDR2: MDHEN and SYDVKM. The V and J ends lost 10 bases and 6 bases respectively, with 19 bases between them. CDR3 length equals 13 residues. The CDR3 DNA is TGTGCCACCACCCCGGGCCATGGATCCGAGCAGTACGTC. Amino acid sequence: CATTPGHGSEQYV.

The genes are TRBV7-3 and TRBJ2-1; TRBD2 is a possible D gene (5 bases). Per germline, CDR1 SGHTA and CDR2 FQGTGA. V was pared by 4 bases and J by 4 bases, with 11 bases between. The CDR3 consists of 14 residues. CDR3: CASSYLTGYNEQFF. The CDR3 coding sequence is TGTGCCAGCAGCTACTTAACGGGGTACAATGAGCAGTTCTTC.

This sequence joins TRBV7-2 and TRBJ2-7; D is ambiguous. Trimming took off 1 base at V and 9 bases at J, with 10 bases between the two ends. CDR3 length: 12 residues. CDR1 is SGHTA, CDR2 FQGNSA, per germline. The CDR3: CASSLDIGGQYF. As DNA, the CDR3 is TGTGCCAGCAGCTTAGATATTGGCGGGCAGTACTTC.

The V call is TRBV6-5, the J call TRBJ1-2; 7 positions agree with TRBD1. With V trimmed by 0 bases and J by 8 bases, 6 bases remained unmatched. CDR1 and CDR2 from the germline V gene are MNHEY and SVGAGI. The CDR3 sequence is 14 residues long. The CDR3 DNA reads TGTGCCAGCAGTTACTCCGACAGGGCGGGGGGCTACACCTTC. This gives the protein CASSYSDRAGGYTF.

Written as DNA, the CDR3 is TGTGCCACCAGCAGAGCGCTTGGGGGTAGGGAGACCCAGTACTTC. Protein product: CATSRALGGRETQYF. The chain carries TRBV15 and TRBJ2-5; D possibly uses TRBD1 or TRBD2 (5 bases each). Germline lookup yields CDR1 LNHNV and CDR2 YYDKDF (reference sequence). The CDR3 extends over 15 amino acids. V was pared by 1 base and J by 5 bases, with 14 bases between. Complete variable domain (other parts from reference TRBV15 and TRBJ2-5): DAMVIQNPRYQVTQFGKPVTLSCSQTLNHNVMYWYQQKSSQAPKLLFHYYDKDFNNEADTPDNFQSRRPNTSFCFLDIRSPGLGDTAMYLCATSRALGGRETQYFGPGTRLLVL.

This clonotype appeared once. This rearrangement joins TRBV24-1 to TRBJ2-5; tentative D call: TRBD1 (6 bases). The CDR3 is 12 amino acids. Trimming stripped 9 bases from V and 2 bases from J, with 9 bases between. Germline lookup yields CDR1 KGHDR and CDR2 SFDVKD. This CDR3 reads CATGQTQETQYF. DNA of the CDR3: TGTGCCACCGGACAGACACAAGAGACCCAGTACTTC.

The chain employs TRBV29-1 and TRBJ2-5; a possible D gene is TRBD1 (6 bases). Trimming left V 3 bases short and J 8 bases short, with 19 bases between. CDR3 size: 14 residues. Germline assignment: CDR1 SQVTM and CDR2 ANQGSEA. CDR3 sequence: CSVEITRDTGTQYF. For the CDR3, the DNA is TGCAGCGTTGAGATAACCCGGGACACCGGTACCCAGTACTTC. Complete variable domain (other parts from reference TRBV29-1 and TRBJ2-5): SAVISQKPSRDICQRGTSLTIQCQVDSQVTMMFWYRQQPGQSLTLIATANQGSEATYESGFVIDKFPISRPNLTFSTLTVSNMSPEDSSIYLCSVEITRDTGTQYFGPGTRLLVL.